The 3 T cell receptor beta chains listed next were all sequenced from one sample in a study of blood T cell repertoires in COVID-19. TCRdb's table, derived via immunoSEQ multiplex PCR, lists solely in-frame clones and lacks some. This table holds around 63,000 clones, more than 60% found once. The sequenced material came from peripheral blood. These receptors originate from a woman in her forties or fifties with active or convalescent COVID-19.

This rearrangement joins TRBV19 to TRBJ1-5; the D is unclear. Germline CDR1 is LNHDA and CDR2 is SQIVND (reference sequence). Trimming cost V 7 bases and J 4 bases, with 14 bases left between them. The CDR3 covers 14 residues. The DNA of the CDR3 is TGTGCCAGTAACCTAGCAGACCGGAATCAGCCCCAGCATTTT. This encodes CASNLADRNQPQHF.

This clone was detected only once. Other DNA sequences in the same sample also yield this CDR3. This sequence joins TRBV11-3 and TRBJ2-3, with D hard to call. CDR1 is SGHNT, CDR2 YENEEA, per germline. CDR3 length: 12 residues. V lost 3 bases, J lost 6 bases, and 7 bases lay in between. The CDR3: CASSLATDTQYF. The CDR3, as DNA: TGTGCCAGCAGCTTGGCCACGGATACGCAGTATTTT.

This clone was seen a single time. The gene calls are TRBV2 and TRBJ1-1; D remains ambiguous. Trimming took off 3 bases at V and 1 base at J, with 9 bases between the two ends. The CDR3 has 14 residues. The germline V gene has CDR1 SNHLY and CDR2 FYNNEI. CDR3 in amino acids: CASSETGWNTEAFF. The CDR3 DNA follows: TGTGCCAGCAGTGAGACCGGGTGGAACACTGAAGCTTTCTTT.